This section outlines one T cell receptor (beta chain) sequence together with its context. These data originate in a study of T-cell reconstitution after alpha-beta-depleted transplantation in children. V was shortened by 1 base and J by 10 bases, with 11 bases between the two germline ends. The germline CDR1 and CDR2 sequences are SSHAT and FNYEAQ (reference sequence). CDR3 length: 13 residues. Unique molecular identifiers featured in how the TCRbeta library was prepared. TCRdb reprocessed the PCR reads with MiXCR, giving one entry per CDR3 protein. The repertoire consists of about 690,000 distinct CDR3 sequences, with 16% occurring once and the leading ten covering approximately 1%.

The rearrangement joins TRBV7-7 to TRBJ2-1, with no clear D. This receptor was obtained from a human donor who donated a stem cell graft to a child with acute myeloid leukemia. Sequencing was performed on PBMCs from the stem cell graft donor, taken from the stem cell graft. CDR3: CASSLDPLYEQFF. The CDR3 DNA follows: TGTGCCAGCAGCTTAGATCCCTTATACGAGCAGTTCTTC. The complete variable domain, with remaining parts taken from reference TRBV7-7 and TRBJ2-1, reads GAGVSQSPRYKVTKRGQDVTLRCDPISSHATLYWYQQALGQGPEFLTYFNYEAQPDKSGLPSDRFSAERPEGSISTLTIQRTEQRDSAMYRCASSLDPLYEQFFGPGTRLTVL.